This TCR beta chain was recorded in a study of shared clonotypes between healthy human individuals. The study's findings and limits: The study found lower generation probabilities in non-shared clonotypes than in those shared by all four donors. Shared across a few donors were roughly 4.7% of the naive CD4 clonotypes.

Details on this clone: Its antigen is as yet unknown. This same CDR3 is encoded by further DNA sequences in the sample.

The deep-level immunoSEQ assay was used. Method: immunoSEQ multiplex PCR; TCRdb's copy keeps in-frame clones and lacks some. The top ten clones hold approximately 1.5% of a sample with around 1 million clones, approximately 80% of them seen once. Germline V gene lookup returns CDR1 SGHRS and CDR2 YFSETQ. This CDR3 has 15 residues. The V end lost 0 bases, the J end lost 2 bases, and 9 bases lay between the germline ends. The sequence came from a man aged 18-30 years in good health. The sequencing sample was made of memory CD4+ T cells sorted from blood. This sample's subset: CD45RA-negative fraction. The rearrangement joins TRBV5-1 to TRBJ1-3; D not resolved. In DNA form, the CDR3 reads TGCGCCAGCAGCTTGGGGCAGGCAGCTGGAAACACCATATATTTT. This sequence encodes CASSLGQAAGNTIYF.